The sequence of this T cell receptor beta chain was determined in a study of T cells in Graves' hyperthyroidism and ophthalmopathy. The V and J ends lost 3 bases and 10 bases respectively, with 15 bases between them. The CDR3 runs to 13 residues. RNA transcripts yielded amplified TCR beta CDR3 regions. Initially, a first-round RT-PCR of the TCR CDR3 employed the HTBI primer set. TCRdb used MiXCR to reprocess the multiplex PCR reads, holding one entry per CDR3 protein. The sample lists hundreds of thousands of distinct CDR3 sequences; approximately 14% were seen once. Diagnosis relied on clinical symptoms, serum thyroxine and TRAb, thyroid ultrasound and orbital computed tomography. The sample holds a few counts of this clonotype.

The sequence derives from a woman under 30 with Graves' hyperthyroidism. The genes are TRBV12-3 or TRBV12-4 and TRBJ1-1; possible D gene TRBD1, 5 bases. Sequencing input: blood. In nucleotides, the CDR3 is TGTGCCAGCAGTTTGGGGGTGCCTCCGGGAGCTTTCTTT. It is translated as CASSLGVPPGAFF.